This T cell receptor (beta chain) was recorded in a study of blood T cell repertoires in COVID-19. Authors' methods: Using reference gene primer amplification, nucleated cell counts were estimated. Only in-frame clones appear in the TCRdb table, and some are missing; sequencing was by immunoSEQ multiplex PCR. The D gene and trimming were derived from the DNA, and the V and J assignments and clone size from that table. The profile shows 200,000 to 300,000 clones, 65% to 90% of them singletons. The CDR3 has 14 amino acids. CDR1 SGHNT and CDR2 YENEEA come from the germline V gene. V lost 5 bases and J lost 3, with 13 bases in between. The count of this clone is one.

The gene calls are TRBV11-3 and TRBJ1-1; TRBD1 is a possible D gene (5 bases). This receptor was identified in a man aged 40-49 years who had recovered from COVID-19. Material for sequencing was peripheral blood. This chain's CDR3 is CASSPGGGYTEAFF. The CDR3 bases are TGTGCCAGCAGCCCTGGGGGAGGGTACACTGAAGCTTTCTTT.